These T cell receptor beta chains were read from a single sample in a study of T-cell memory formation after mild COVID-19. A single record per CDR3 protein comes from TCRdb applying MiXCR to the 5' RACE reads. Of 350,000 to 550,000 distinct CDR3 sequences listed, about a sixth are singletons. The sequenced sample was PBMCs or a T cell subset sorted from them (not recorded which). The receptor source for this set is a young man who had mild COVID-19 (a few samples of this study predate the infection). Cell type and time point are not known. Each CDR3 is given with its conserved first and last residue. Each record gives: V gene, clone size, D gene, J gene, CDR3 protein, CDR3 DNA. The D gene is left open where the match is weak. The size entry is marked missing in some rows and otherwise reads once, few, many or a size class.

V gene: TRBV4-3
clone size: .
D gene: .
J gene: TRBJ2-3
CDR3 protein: CASSQETGYDTQYF
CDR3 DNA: TGCGCCAGCAGCCAAGAAACCGGTTATGATACGCAGTATTTT

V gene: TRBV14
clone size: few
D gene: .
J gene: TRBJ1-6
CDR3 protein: CASSQGRDNSPLHF
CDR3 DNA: TGTGCCAGCAGCCAAGGCAGAGATAATTCACCCCTCCACTTT

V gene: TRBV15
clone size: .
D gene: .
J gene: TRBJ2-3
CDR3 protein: CATSRDSTSTDTQYF
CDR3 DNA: TGTGCCACCAGCAGAGATTCTACTAGCACAGATACGCAGTATTTT

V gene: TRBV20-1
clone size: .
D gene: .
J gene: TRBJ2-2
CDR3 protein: CSAREGGGGELFF
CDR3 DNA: TGCAGTGCTAGAGAGGGGGGCGGCGGGGAGCTGTTTTTT

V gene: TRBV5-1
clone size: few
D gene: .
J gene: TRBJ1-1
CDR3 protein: CASSLDRADTEAFF
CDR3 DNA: TGCGCCAGCAGCTTGGACAGGGCTGACACTGAAGCTTTCTTT

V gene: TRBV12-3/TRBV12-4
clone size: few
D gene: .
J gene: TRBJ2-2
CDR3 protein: CASSFIDSTAGELFF
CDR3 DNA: TGTGCCAGCAGTTTTATAGACAGCACCGCCGGGGAGCTGTTTTTT

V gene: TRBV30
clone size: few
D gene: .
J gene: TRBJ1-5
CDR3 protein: CAWSALYNQPQHF
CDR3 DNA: TGTGCCTGGAGTGCACTATATAATCAGCCCCAGCATTTT

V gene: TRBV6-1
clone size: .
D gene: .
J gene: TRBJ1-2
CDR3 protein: CASSEKTYYGYTF
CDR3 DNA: TGTGCCAGCAGTGAAAAGACTTACTATGGCTACACCTTC

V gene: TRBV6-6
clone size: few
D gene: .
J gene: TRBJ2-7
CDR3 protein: CASSYSIENSYEQYF
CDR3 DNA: TGTGCCAGCAGTTACTCGATAGAGAACTCCTACGAGCAGTACTTC

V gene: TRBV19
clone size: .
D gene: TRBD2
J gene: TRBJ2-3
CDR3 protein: CASTPGPSGGAGDTQYF
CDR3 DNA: TGTGCCAGTACCCCCGGGCCTAGCGGGGGGGCCGGAGATACGCAGTATTTT

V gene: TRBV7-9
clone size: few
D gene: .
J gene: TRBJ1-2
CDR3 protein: CASSLAAGLHGYTF
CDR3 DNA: TGTGCCAGCAGCTTAGCAGCCGGGTTGCATGGCTACACCTTC

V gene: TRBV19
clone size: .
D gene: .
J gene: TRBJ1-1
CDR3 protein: CASSRSIGAEAFF
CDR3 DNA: TGTGCCAGTAGTAGATCCATTGGGGCTGAAGCTTTCTTT

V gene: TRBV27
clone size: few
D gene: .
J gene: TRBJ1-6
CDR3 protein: CASSFQGSFGAYNSPLHF
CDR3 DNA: TGTGCCAGCAGTTTCCAGGGGTCCTTCGGGGCCTATAATTCACCCCTCCACTTT

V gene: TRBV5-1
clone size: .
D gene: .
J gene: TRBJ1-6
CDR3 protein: CASRRDLSSYNSPLHF
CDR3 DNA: TGCGCCAGCAGACGGGACCTGAGCTCCTATAATTCACCCCTCCACTTT

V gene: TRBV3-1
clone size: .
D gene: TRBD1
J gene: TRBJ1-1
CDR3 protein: CASSQGDSSPNTEAFF
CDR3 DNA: TGTGCCAGCAGCCAAGGGGACAGTTCCCCGAACACTGAAGCTTTCTTT

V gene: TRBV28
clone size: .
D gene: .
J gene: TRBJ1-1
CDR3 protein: CASSLGLSGEAFF
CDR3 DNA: TGTGCCAGCAGTTTGGGACTTAGCGGTGAAGCTTTCTTT

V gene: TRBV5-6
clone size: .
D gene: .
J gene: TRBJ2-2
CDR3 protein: CASSLETTGELFF
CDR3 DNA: TGTGCCAGCAGCTTGGAAACGACCGGGGAGCTGTTTTTT

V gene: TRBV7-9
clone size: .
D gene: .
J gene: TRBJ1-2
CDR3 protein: CASSPQRGEFGYTF
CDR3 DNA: TGTGCCAGCAGCCCTCAGAGAGGGGAATTCGGCTACACCTTC

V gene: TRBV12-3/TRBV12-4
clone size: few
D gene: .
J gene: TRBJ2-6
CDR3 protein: CASTGSGANVLTF
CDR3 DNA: TGTGCCAGCACCGGCTCTGGGGCCAACGTCCTGACTTTC

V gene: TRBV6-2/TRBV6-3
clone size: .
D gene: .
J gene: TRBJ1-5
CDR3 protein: CASSPSRKPQHF
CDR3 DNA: TGTGCCAGCAGTCCGTCCCGTAAGCCCCAGCATTTT

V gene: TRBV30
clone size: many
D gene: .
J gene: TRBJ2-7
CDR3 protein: CAWSVQGTYEQYF
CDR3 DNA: TGTGCCTGGAGTGTTCAGGGGACCTACGAGCAGTACTTC

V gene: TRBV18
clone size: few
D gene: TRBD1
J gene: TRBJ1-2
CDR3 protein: CASSPAGQGLFSYTF
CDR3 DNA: TGTGCCAGCTCACCAGCAGGACAGGGGCTTTTTAGCTACACCTTC

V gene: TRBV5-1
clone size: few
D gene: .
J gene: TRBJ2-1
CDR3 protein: CASSLGVVRDEQFF
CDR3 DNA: TGCGCCAGCAGCTTGGGGGTAGTGAGGGATGAGCAGTTCTTC

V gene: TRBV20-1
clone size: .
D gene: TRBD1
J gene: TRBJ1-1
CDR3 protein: CSARDLLRQGIAEAFF
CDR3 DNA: TGCAGTGCTAGAGATCTTCTCCGACAGGGCATAGCTGAAGCTTTCTTT

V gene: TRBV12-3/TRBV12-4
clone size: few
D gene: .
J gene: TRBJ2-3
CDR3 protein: CASSWVHSTDTQYF
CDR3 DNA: TGTGCCAGCAGTTGGGTCCACAGCACAGATACGCAGTATTTT

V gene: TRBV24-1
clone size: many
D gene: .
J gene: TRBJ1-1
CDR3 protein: CATSDTGGGPNTEAFF
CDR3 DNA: TGTGCCACCAGTGACACTGGGGGGGGGCCCAACACTGAAGCTTTCTTT

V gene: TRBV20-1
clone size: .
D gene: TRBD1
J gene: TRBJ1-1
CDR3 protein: CSAPQGARAFF
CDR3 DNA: TGCAGTGCCCCGCAGGGGGCGCGGGCTTTCTTT

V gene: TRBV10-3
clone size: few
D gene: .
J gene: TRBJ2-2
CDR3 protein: CAISELQVTGELFF
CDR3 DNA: TGTGCCATCAGTGAGTTGCAGGTCACCGGGGAGCTGTTTTTT

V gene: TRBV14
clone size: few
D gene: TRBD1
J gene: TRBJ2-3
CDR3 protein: CASSHRQGAYTDTQYF
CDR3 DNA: TGTGCCAGCAGCCATAGACAGGGGGCTTACACAGATACGCAGTATTTT

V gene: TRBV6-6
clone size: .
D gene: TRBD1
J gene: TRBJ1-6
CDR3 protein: CASSWTGGVSYNSPLHF
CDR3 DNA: TGTGCCAGCAGCTGGACAGGGGGCGTTTCCTATAATTCACCCCTCCACTTT